The 24 T cell receptor beta chains in this list originate from one sample, sequenced in a study of cytotoxic CD8 clonotypes in ibrutinib-treated CLL. Profiled with immunoSEQ multiplex PCR; TCRdb holds only in-frame clones, not every one. This table holds some 130,000 clones, about 85% found once. The material sequenced was PBMCs, taken after 24 months of ibrutinib treatment. The receptors here all came from a human donor with chronic lymphocytic leukemia.

This clone was counted a few times. This chain connects TRBV5-8 to TRBJ1-2, with TRBD1 matching over 9 bases. J was trimmed by 5 bases and V by 4 bases; bases with no gene match: 6. Germline CDR1 is SGHTS and CDR2 is YDEGEE. The CDR3 length is 14 residues. This chain's CDR3 is CASSQAGTGYGYTF. DNA of the CDR3: TGTGCCAGCAGCCAAGCCGGGACAGGGTATGGCTACACCTTC.

The chain uses TRBV7-9 and TRBJ2-3, with 10 nucleotides matching TRBD2. The ends lost 5 bases at V and 2 bases at J; junction bases unmatched: 7. The length of the CDR3 is 16 residues. CDR1 and CDR2 (germline): SEHNR, FQNEAQ (reference sequence). The CDR3 DNA reads TGTGCCAGCAGCGAATCAGCGGGGGGGCTCACAGATACGCAGTATTTT. Translated, it gives CASSESAGGLTDTQYF.

The genes are TRBV7-8 and TRBJ2-7; 10 nucleotides agree with TRBD1. The CDR3 sequence is 16 residues long. V lost 3 bases, J lost 4 bases, and 9 bases stayed unmatched. Germline V lookup: CDR1 SGHVS, CDR2 FQNEAQ. CDR3 loop: CASSFDRDRGSYEQYF. CDR3 coding DNA: TGTGCCAGCAGCTTTGACCGGGACAGGGGTTCGTACGAGCAGTACTTC.

The V call is TRBV7-3, the J call TRBJ1-1; TRBD1 matches 7 bases. The CDR3 sequence is 13 residues long. The V gene end was trimmed by 5 bases and the J gene end by 6 bases; junction bases not matched to a gene: 6. In germline, CDR1 is SGHTA, CDR2 FQGTGA. CDR3 bases: TGTGCCAGCAGCGGGGGACAGTTCTCTGAAGCTTTCTTT. This codes for CASSGGQFSEAFF.

The V and J genes are TRBV11-2 and TRBJ1-5; D not certain. CDR1 is SGHAT and CDR2 is FQNNGV in the germline V gene. The ends were cut back, 0 bases at V and 0 bases at J, with 6 bases in the middle. The CDR3 sequence is 15 residues long. The CDR3 protein is CASSLEGISNQPQHF. The CDR3 DNA reads TGTGCCAGCAGCTTAGAGGGGATTAGCAATCAGCCCCAGCATTTT.

The V gene is TRBV6-1, the J gene TRBJ2-3; TRBD1 aligns across 8 bases. CDR1 MNHNS and CDR2 SASEGT come from the germline V gene. The CDR3 totals 14 residues. After removal of 8 bases from V and 4 bases from J, the junction contained 8 bases not matched to a gene. This chain's CDR3 is CASDTGTGADTQYF. In nucleotides, the CDR3 is TGTGCCAGCGACACCGGGACAGGCGCAGATACGCAGTATTTT.

CDR3 protein: CASSTVLSYEQYF. CDR3 in DNA: TGTGCCAGTAGTACAGTATTATCCTACGAGCAGTACTTC. The chain recombines TRBV19 with TRBJ2-7; D is unresolved. This CDR3 comprises 13 residues. Germline CDR1 and CDR2: LNHDA and SQIVND (reference sequence). Trimming shortened V by 4 bases and J by 1 base, and 8 bases separated the two germline ends.

The chain links TRBV18 to TRBJ1-4, with D unclear. Germline lookup yields CDR1 KGHSH and CDR2 LQKENI. Between the trimmed V and J ends, which lost 6 bases and 0 bases, there was a span of 8 bases. This CDR3 has 14 amino acids. DNA of the CDR3: TGTGCCAGCTCCCTTTACACAACTAATGAAAAACTGTTTTTT. It encodes CASSLYTTNEKLFF.

The chain links TRBV7-2 to TRBJ2-3; 8 nucleotides agree with TRBD1. The V and J ends lost 8 bases and 1 base, in that order; junction bases with no gene match: 14. Per the germline V gene, CDR1 is SGHTA and CDR2 is FQGNSA. The CDR3 runs to 17 residues. The CDR3 nucleotides read TGTGCCAGCTCGCGGACAGGGATTAGCAGAGGCACAGATACGCAGTATTTT. This translates into CASSRTGISRGTDTQYF.

The rearrangement uses TRBV5-1 and TRBJ1-2; the match to TRBD1 covers 9 bases. The junction had 17 bases not matched to a gene; V was cut back by 6 bases and J by 5 bases. The CDR3 length is 17 residues. Germline CDR1 reads SGHRS; CDR2 reads YFSETQ. CDR3 in amino acids: CASNTFPGTGYPYGYTF. The CDR3 DNA reads TGCGCCAGCAACACATTTCCGGGGACAGGGTACCCGTATGGCTACACCTTC. Full variable domain (missing parts from reference TRBV5-1 and TRBJ1-2): KAGVTQTPRYLIKTRGQQVTLSCSPISGHRSVSWYQQTPGQGLQFLFEYFSETQRNKGNFPGRFSGRQFSNSRSEMNVSTLELGDSALYLCASNTFPGTGYPYGYTFGSGTRLTVV.

This chain uses TRBV7-9 with TRBJ1-4, with 8 bases identical to TRBD1. Germline-derived CDR1 and CDR2 are SEHNR and FQNEAQ (reference sequence). This CDR3 comprises 16 residues. V was pared by 5 bases and J by 2 bases, with 7 bases of the junction left unmatched. The CDR3 protein is CASSRDRGATNEKLFF. The CDR3 DNA is TGTGCCAGCAGCCGTGACAGGGGTGCGACTAATGAAAAACTGTTTTTT.

On this clone: The same CDR3 arises from other DNA sequences in this sample as well. The rearrangement links TRBV7-9 to TRBJ2-7; D not certain. This CDR3 is built from 11 residues. Germline V lookup: CDR1 SEHNR, CDR2 FQNEAQ (reference sequence). Trimming shortened V by 5 bases and J by 5 bases, and 7 bases separated the two germline ends. The CDR3 nucleotides read TGTGCCAGCAGCCCCGGCCACGAGCAGTACTTC. Amino acid sequence: CASSPGHEQYF.

V usage is TRBV5-1 and J usage is TRBJ2-2; TRBD1 is a possible D gene (6 bases). The CDR3 spans 15 residues. In germline, CDR1 is SGHRS, CDR2 YFSETQ. Trimming took off 3 bases at V and 4 bases at J, with 13 bases between the two ends. CDR3: CASSWDTSVTGELFF. Written as DNA, the CDR3 is TGCGCCAGCAGCTGGGACACCTCGGTCACCGGGGAGCTGTTTTTT.

The genes are TRBV6-5 and TRBJ1-1, with no clear D. From germline, CDR1 is MNHEY and CDR2 SVGAGI. Trimming pared 6 bases from V and 0 bases from J, leaving 8 bases between. The length of the CDR3 is 13 residues. CDR3 protein: CASRNTMNTEAFF. CDR3 nucleotide sequence: TGTGCCAGCAGGAACACCATGAACACTGAAGCTTTCTTT.

The chain couples TRBV7-6 to TRBJ2-7; TRBD2 aligns across 7 bases. With V trimmed by 5 bases and J by 1 base, 11 bases remained unmatched. There are 16 residues in the CDR3. Germline V gene lookup returns CDR1 SGHVS and CDR2 FNYEAQ. The CDR3 DNA is TGTGCCAGCAGCCCCACGGGGGGTCCTGGGTCCTACGAGCAGTACTTC. This gives the protein CASSPTGGPGSYEQYF.

This sequence joins TRBV12-5 and TRBJ2-3; no firm D call. Germline assignment: CDR1 LGHNT and CDR2 FRNRAP. Trimming stripped 2 bases from V and 0 bases from J, with 15 bases between. The CDR3 loop spans 17 amino acids. CDR3 sequence: CASGLIRGPASTDTQYF. CDR3 nucleotide sequence: TGTGCTAGTGGTTTGATTCGCGGCCCAGCTAGCACAGATACGCAGTATTTT.

V is TRBV5-1 and J is TRBJ2-3, with 7 bases aligning to TRBD1. V dropped 0 bases and J dropped 2; count of bases not matched to a gene: 9. CDR1 and CDR2 from the germline V gene are SGHRS and YFSETQ. The CDR3 extends over 17 amino acids. As DNA, the CDR3 is TGCGCCAGCAGCTTGGCCGACAGGGCCCAAAACACAGATACGCAGTATTTT. It translates to CASSLADRAQNTDTQYF.

The chain joins TRBV18 to TRBJ1-4, with D uncertain. The CDR3 runs to 13 residues. The V end lost 6 bases, the J end lost 8 bases, and 13 bases lay between the germline ends. Germline-derived CDR1 and CDR2 are KGHSH and LQKENI. Written as DNA, the CDR3 is TGTGCCAGCTCCCCGTTGGCCGAGGAAAAACTGTTTTTT. Translation gives CASSPLAEEKLFF.

This chain links TRBV7-9 with TRBJ2-3; TRBD1 matches at 9 bases. The V gene's germline CDR1 is SEHNR and CDR2 FQNEAQ (reference sequence). Trimming at V came to 4 bases and at J to 3 bases, leaving 2 bases not matched to a gene. This CDR3 has 14 amino acids. CDR3 DNA sequence: TGTGCCAGCAGCTCCGGGACAGGGACAGATACGCAGTATTTT. This encodes CASSSGTGTDTQYF.

The V call is TRBV29-1, the J call TRBJ1-1; D uncertain. Trimming took 4 bases from V and 1 from J, leaving 10 bases between them. This CDR3 comprises 13 residues. Per germline, CDR1 SQVTM and CDR2 ANQGSEA. The CDR3 loop is CSVASSRNTEAFF. CDR3 nucleotides: TGCAGCGTTGCCAGTTCCAGGAACACTGAAGCTTTCTTT. Combining the CDR3 with reference TRBV29-1 and TRBJ1-1 gives the whole variable domain SAVISQKPSRDICQRGTSLTIQCQVDSQVTMMFWYRQQPGQSLTLIATANQGSEATYESGFVIDKFPISRPNLTFSTLTVSNMSPEDSSIYLCSVASSRNTEAFFGQGTRLTVV.

This sequence joins TRBV5-4 and TRBJ2-1; 11 positions agree with TRBD2. Per the germline V gene, CDR1 is SGHNT and CDR2 is YYREEE (reference sequence). CDR3 length: 15 amino acids. V trimming: 0 bases; J trimming: 10 bases; junction bases outside the gene matches: 6. The CDR3 DNA reads as TGTGCCAGCAGCTTGGGACTAGCGGGGATCTTAGAGCAGTTCTTC. As protein: CASSLGLAGILEQFF.

The chain combines TRBV4-3 with TRBJ1-1; D gene unclear. Germline V gives CDR1 LGHNA, CDR2 YSLEER. This CDR3 has 15 amino acids. Trimming stripped 4 bases from V and 2 bases from J, with 14 bases between. The DNA for the CDR3 is TGCGCCAGCAGCCTCTTCAGAGGCACTAACACTGAAGCTTTCTTT. Translated: CASSLFRGTNTEAFF.

The chain joins TRBV18 to TRBJ2-1; D might be TRBD1 or TRBD2, each matching 6 bases. The CDR3 is made up of 14 amino acids. Per the germline V gene, CDR1 is KGHSH and CDR2 is LQKENI. Trimming left V 1 base short and J 7 bases short, with 11 bases between. The CDR3 region has the DNA TGTGCCAGCTCACCACGGGGGGCTGGTAATGAGCAGTTCTTC. It yields the protein CASSPRGAGNEQFF.

The chain employs TRBV19 and TRBJ2-5; D remains unclear. The V end lost 3 bases, the J end lost 0 bases, and 5 bases lay between the germline ends. The germline V gene has CDR1 LNHDA and CDR2 SQIVND (reference sequence). CDR3 length: 13 residues. DNA for the CDR3: TGTGCCAGTAGTATGGTGTACCAAGAGACCCAGTACTTC. It translates to CASSMVYQETQYF.